Listed below are T cell receptor beta chains from one sample, sequenced in a study of OX40 agonist ivuxolimab in advanced cancers. Method: immunoSEQ multiplex PCR; TCRdb's copy keeps in-frame clones and lacks some. The profile shows 55,000 or so clones, roughly 90% of them singletons. This material consisted of CD4+ or CD8+ T cells sorted from blood, taken in a trial of the OX40 agonist ivuxolimab. These receptors originate from an adult with an advanced solid tumor such as melanoma, head and neck, liver or kidney cancer. Both conserved end residues are trimmed from each CDR3. Only part of the rows carry a size: once, few, many, or a class if the clone is expanded.

v_call	cdr3_length	clone_size	cdr3_aa
TRBV28	12	once	ASRKQGARETQY
TRBV21-1	14	once	ASSRGPRPDSYEQY
TRBV30	10	-	ARTSGKDTQY
TRBV4-1	14	-	ASSQGRGRGTDTQY
TRBV7-8	11	-	ASSLAGSYEQY
TRBV28	11	-	ASRGVGSQPQH
TRBV7-2	11	-	ASSLSRGPGYT
TRBV19	12	-	ASSITGVGETQY
TRBV19	18	-	ASTRTVYGLAGVSYNEQF
TRBV30	10	-	AWSDYNEKLF
TRBV9	14	-	ASSVGGRSNTGELF
TRBV25-1	14	-	ASSDPGPKKMRGQF
TRBV6-6	10	-	ASSLDRSEQY
TRBV5-1	11	once	ASSLASGYEQY
TRBV10-2	13	once	ASRTGLYSNQPQH
TRBV23-1	11	-	ASSQSRLGEQY
TRBV28	12	-	ASSLSKRSYEQY
TRBV11-3	11	-	ASGRSSQETQY
TRBV11-2	11	-	ASSLGTSQPQH
TRBV10-3	15	-	AISESGLAGGLSVQY
TRBV2	14	-	ASRKDGGYSTDTQY
TRBV7-9	13	-	ASSIDSSFTDTQY
TRBV5-4	13	once	ASSLGVPKNTEAF
TRBV7-6	12	few	ASRPSGTPDTQY
TRBV11-2	12	-	ASSPRWTDGEQF
TRBV5-1	16	-	ASSWGLTSGRATDTQY
TRBV6-5	14	-	ASSYSTGSPNEKLF
TRBV5-1	13	-	ASRPDSGAGNTIY
TRBV19	11	few	ASSIRLNTEAF
TRBV6-1	12	-	ASRIDRVQETQY
TRBV29-1	9	-	SAGDSYEQY
TRBV7-9	12	-	ASSLAQGHHGYT
TRBV30	12	-	AWSVGGSTDTQY
TRBV5-1	12	-	ASSPGQYTDTQY
TRBV19	12	-	ASRPGGPRNEQY
TRBV7-2	9	few	ASSLVGLPY
TRBV5-1	16	-	ASSGGDTSGLYTGELF
TRBV5-5	12	-	ASSFLAVSYEQY
TRBV28	13	-	ASSLEGTGANVLT
TRBV28	9	-	ATLGAYEQY
TRBV6-1	11	-	ASSNPSGYEQY
TRBV2	10	-	AGRLAGETQY
TRBV6-1	11	-	ASSESQGNGYT
TRBV5-8	13	-	ASSLAFYKPYEQY
TRBV28	13	-	ASSFHGGATTEAF
TRBV28	13	-	ASSPPGQGVETQY